The source of this TCR beta chain is a study of blood T cell repertoires in COVID-19. Study at large: Acute and convalescent COVID-19 samples came from the United States, Italy and Spain. T cells, B-cell-depleted T cells, or PBMCs supplied cDNA or gDNA.

This CDR3 has 15 residues. V was cut by 3 bases and J by 4 bases, with 15 bases left in between. Germline CDR1 is KGHSH and CDR2 is LQKENI. Original methodology: Estimates of nucleated cell counts were drawn from the amplification of reference gene primers. Only in-frame clones appear in the TCRdb table, and some are missing; sequencing was by immunoSEQ multiplex PCR. From that table come the V and J calls and clone size; the DNA was used to work out D and trimming. The table records under 100,000 clones, roughly four fifths of them present only once. Sequencing was carried out using peripheral blood. This receptor was obtained from a human donor in a cohort sampled during active COVID-19. The chain uses TRBV18 and TRBJ1-2, with D tentatively TRBD1 (5 bases). The CDR3 DNA is TGTGCCAGCTCACCCGACGGACAATTCCCCTATGGCTACACCTTC. Translation gives CASSPDGQFPYGYTF.